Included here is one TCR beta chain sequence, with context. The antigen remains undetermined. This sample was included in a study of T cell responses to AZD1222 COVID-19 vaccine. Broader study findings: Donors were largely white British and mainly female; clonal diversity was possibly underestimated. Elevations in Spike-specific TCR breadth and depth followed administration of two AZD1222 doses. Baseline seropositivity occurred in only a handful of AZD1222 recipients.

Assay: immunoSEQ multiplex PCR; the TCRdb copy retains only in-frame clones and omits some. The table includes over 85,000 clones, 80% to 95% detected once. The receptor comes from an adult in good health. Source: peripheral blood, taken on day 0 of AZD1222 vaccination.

The CDR3 region is CASSSQYYGYTF. The CDR3 DNA follows: TGTGCCAGCAGCTCCCAGTACTATGGCTACACCTTC. The chain employs TRBV7-9 and TRBJ1-2; no firm D call. The length of the CDR3 is 12 residues. Germline V gene lookup returns CDR1 SEHNR and CDR2 FQNEAQ (reference sequence). V shed 4 bases and J shed 3 bases, with 6 bases lying between them. Full variable domain (outside the CDR3, taken from reference TRBV7-9 and TRBJ1-2): DTGVSQNPRHKITKRGQNVTFRCDPISEHNRLYWYRQTLGQGPEFLTYFQNEAQLEKSRLLSDRFSAERPKGSFSTLEIQRTEQGDSAMYLCASSSQYYGYTFGSGTRLTVV.